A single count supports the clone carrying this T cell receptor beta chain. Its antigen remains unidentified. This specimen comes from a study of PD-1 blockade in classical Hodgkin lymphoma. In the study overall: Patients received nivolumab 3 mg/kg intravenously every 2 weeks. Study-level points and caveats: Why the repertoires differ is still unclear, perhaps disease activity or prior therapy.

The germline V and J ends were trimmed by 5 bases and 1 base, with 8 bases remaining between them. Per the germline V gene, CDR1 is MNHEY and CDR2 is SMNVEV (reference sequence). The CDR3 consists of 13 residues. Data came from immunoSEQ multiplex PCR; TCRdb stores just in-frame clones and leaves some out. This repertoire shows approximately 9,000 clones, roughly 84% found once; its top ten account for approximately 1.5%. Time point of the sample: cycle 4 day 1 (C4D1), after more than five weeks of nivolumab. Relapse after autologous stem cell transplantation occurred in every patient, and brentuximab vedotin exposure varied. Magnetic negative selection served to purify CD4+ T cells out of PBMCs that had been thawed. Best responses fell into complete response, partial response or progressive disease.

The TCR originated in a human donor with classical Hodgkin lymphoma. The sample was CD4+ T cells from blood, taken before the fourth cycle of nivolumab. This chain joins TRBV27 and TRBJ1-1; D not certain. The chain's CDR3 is CASSPIQNTEAFF. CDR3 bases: TGTGCCAGCAGTCCGATACAGAACACTGAAGCTTTCTTT.